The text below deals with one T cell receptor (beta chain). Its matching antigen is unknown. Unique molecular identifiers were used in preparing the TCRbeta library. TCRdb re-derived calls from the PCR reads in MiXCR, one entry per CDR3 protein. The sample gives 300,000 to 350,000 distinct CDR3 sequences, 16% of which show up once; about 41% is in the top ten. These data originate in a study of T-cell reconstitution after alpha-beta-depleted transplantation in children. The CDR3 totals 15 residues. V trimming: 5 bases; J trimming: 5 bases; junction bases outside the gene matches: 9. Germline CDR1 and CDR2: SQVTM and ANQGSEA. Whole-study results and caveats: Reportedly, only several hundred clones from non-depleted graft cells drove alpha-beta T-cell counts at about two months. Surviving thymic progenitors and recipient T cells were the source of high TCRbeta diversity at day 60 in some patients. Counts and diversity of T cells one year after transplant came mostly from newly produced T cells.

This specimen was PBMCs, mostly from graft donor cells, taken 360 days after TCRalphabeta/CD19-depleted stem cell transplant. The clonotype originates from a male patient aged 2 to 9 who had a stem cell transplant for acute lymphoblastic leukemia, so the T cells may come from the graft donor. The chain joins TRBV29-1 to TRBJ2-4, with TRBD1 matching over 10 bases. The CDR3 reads CSVRGDRGGENIQYF. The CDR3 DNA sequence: TGCAGCGTTCGTGGGGACAGGGGAGGGGAAAACATTCAGTACTTC.